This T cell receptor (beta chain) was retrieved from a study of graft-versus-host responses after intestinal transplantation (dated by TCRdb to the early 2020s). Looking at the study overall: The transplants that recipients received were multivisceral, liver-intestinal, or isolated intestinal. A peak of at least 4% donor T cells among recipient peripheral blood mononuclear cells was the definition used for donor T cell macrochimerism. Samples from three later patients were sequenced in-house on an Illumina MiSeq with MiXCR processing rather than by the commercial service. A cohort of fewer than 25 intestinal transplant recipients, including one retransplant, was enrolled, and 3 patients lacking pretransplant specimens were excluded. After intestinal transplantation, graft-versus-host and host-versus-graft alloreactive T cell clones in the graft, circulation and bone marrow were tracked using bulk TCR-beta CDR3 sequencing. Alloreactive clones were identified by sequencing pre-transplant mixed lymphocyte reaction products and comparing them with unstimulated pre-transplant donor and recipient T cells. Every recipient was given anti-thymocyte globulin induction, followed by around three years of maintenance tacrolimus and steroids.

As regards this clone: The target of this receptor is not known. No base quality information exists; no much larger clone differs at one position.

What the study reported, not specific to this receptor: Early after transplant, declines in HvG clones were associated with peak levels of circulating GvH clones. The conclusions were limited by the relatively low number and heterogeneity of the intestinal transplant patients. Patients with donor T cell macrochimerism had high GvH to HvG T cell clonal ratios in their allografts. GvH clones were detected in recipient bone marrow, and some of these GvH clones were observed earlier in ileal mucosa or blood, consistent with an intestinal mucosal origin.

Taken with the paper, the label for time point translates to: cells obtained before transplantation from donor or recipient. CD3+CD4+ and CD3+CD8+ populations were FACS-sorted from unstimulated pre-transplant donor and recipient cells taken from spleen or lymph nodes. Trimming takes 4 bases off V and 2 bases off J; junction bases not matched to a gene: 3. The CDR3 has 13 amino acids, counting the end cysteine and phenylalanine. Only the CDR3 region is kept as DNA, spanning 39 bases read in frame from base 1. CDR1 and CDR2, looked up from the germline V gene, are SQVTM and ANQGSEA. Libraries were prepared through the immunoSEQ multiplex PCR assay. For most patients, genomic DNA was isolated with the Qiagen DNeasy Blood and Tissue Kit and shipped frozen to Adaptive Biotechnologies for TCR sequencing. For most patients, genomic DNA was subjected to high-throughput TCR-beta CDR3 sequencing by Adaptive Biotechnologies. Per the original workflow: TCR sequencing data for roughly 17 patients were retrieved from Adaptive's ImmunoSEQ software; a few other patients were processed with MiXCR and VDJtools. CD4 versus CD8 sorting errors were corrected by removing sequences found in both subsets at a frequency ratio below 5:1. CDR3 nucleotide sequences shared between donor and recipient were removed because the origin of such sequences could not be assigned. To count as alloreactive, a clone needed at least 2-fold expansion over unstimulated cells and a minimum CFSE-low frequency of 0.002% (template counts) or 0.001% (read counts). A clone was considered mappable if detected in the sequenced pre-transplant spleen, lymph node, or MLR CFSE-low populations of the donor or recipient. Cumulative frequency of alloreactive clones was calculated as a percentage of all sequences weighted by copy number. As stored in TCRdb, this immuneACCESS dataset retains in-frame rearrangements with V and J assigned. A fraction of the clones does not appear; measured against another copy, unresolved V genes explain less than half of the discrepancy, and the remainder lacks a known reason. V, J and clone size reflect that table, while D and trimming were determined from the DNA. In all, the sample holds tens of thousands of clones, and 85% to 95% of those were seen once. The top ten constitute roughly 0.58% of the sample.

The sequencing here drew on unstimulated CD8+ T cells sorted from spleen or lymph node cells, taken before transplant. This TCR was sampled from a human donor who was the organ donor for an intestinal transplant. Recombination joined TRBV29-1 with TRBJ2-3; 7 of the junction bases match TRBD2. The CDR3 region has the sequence CSVVGGTTDTQYF. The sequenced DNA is TGCAGCGTTGTCGGGGGGACCACAGATACGCAGTATTTT.